What follows is one TCR beta chain and its context. What it recognizes is unknown. One end of the junction is discordant with germline, which a read error may explain. The source of the sample is a study of T cells after yellow fever vaccination. The study's findings and limits: Most primary-vaccination clones reappeared after the booster (about 97% CD4, 85% to 90% CD8).

Universal primer sites and UMIs were introduced during 5'RACE template-switching synthesis of TCR cDNA. TCRdb used MiXCR to reprocess the 5' RACE reads, holding one entry per CDR3 protein. The top ten hold more than 13% of the sample, which has about 550,000 distinct CDR3 sequences, roughly 19% seen once. The V gene's germline CDR1 is SQVTM and CDR2 ANQGSEA. CDR3 length equals 10 residues. This clonotype was obtained from a man between 25 and 39 years old who received the YFV17D yellow fever vaccine. The sample in question was PBMCs, obtained 15 days after the yellow fever booster vaccination. The genes are TRBV29-1 and TRBJ2-1, with 7 bases fitting TRBD1. The CDR3 spells CSTGTESVSF. CDR3 nucleotide sequence: TGCAGCACAGGGACAGAGAGCGTAAGCTTC.